These 26 T cell receptor beta chains were all obtained from the same sample, sequenced in a study of blood T cell repertoires in COVID-19 (TCRdb year 2020). Library construction relied on the immunoSEQ multiplex PCR assay. TCRdb holds this immuneACCESS table with in-frame rearrangements only. Some clones are missing; in checked studies, unresolved V genes explain under half, and the rest has no known cause. The sample records 210,000 or so clones, 83% of which are singletons. 4.5% to 5% of the sample is taken by the ten largest. Sequencing used PBMCs or T cells enriched from blood (not recorded which). All receptors come from a woman in her fifties or sixties who had been exposed to COVID-19.

This clone came up once. The V gene is TRBV24-1, the J gene TRBJ2-2, with TRBD2 identical over 8 bases. There are 15 residues in the CDR3. Germline V gene lookup returns CDR1 KGHDR and CDR2 SFDVKD. The trim removed 9 bases at V and 3 bases at J, leaving 8 bases unmatched. The CDR3 sequence is CATRAGGLDTGELFF. The CDR3 DNA sequence: TGTGCCACCCGTGCGGGGGGCTTGGACACCGGGGAGCTGTTTTTT.

V and J are TRBV25-1 and TRBJ2-1; D uncertain. Per germline, CDR1 MGHDK and CDR2 SYGVNS. CDR3 size: 11 residues. The V end lost 5 bases, the J end lost 9 bases, and 8 bases lay between the germline ends. The CDR3 bases are TGTGCCAGCAGTCCCGGTGTTGAGCAGTTCTTC. Encoded protein: CASSPGVEQFF. The whole variable domain, filled in from reference TRBV25-1 and TRBJ2-1, reads EADIYQTPRYLVIGTGKKITLECSQTMGHDKMYWYQQDPGMELHLIHYSYGVNSTEKGDLSSESTVSRIRTEHFPLTLESARPSHTSQYLCASSPGVEQFFGPGTRLTVL.

Only one count was recorded for this clone. V usage is TRBV10-2 and J usage is TRBJ1-1; D not resolved. V was pared by 4 bases and J by 5 bases, with 11 bases between. This CDR3 region has 13 residues. From germline, CDR1 is WSHSY and CDR2 SAAADI. CDR3 bases: TGCGCCAGCAGTGCGACTAGGGTGACTGAAGCTTTCTTT. Translating it yields CASSATRVTEAFF.

The V gene is TRBV11-1, the J gene TRBJ1-1; D might be TRBD1 (5 bases). V was cut by 8 bases and J by 5 bases, with 15 bases left in between. This CDR3 is 13 amino acids long. CDR1 SGHAT and CDR2 FQDESV come from the germline V gene (reference sequence). The CDR3 spells CASVGPFRTEAFF. The CDR3 region has the DNA TGTGCCAGCGTGGGGCCGTTCCGTACTGAAGCTTTCTTT.

This chain joins TRBV3-1 (or the pseudogene TRBV3-2) and TRBJ2-1; TRBD2 matches at 7 bases. With V trimmed by 1 base and J by 10 bases, 4 bases remained unmatched. This CDR3 has 13 amino acids. CDR1 is LGHDT, CDR2 YNNKEL, per germline (reference sequence). The CDR3 DNA is TGTGCCAGCAGCCAAGTGTACGGGGGGGAGCAGTTCTTC. It codes for CASSQVYGGEQFF.

The CDR3 DNA reads TGTGCCAGCAGTCCCGTGACAGGGAGAGGCTACACCTTC. Translating gives CASSPVTGRGYTF. The chain links TRBV6-5 to TRBJ1-2; 7 nucleotides agree with TRBD1. The CDR3 consists of 13 residues. From germline, CDR1 is MNHEY and CDR2 SVGAGI. Losses at the gene ends were 5 bases for V and 8 bases for J; bases not matched to a gene: 8.

The chain joins TRBV7-9 to TRBJ1-1, with D tentatively TRBD1 (5 bases). The CDR3 covers 13 residues. V lost 4 bases and J lost 7, with 13 bases in between. Germline lookup yields CDR1 SEHNR and CDR2 FQNEAQ (reference sequence). The CDR3 reads CASSSGGTGEAFF. The DNA of the CDR3 is TGTGCCAGCAGCTCGGGGGGTACTGGTGAAGCTTTCTTT.

About this clone itself: Within the sample, other DNA sequences also encode this same CDR3. The CDR3 bases are TGCAGCGTTGCGACGTGGGGGGATGAGCAGTACTTC. It encodes CSVATWGDEQYF. V usage is TRBV29-1 and J usage is TRBJ2-7, with a weak D call TRBD2 (6 bases). Per germline, CDR1 SQVTM and CDR2 ANQGSEA. V was trimmed by 4 bases and J by 7 bases, leaving 14 bases between them. This CDR3 contains 12 residues.

V and J are TRBV5-4 and TRBJ1-4; tentative D call: TRBD1 (5 bases). This CDR3 is 16 amino acids long. Trimming pared 0 bases from V and 13 bases from J, leaving 22 bases between. Looked up from germline, CDR1 is SGHNT and CDR2 is YYREEE (reference sequence). In DNA, the CDR3 is TGTGCCAGCAGCTTGGTGGGGACCGGGGAGCGGGGCGGACTGTTTTTT. Translated, it gives CASSLVGTGERGGLFF.

This clone has just one count. This chain connects TRBV5-4 to TRBJ1-3; TRBD1 matches 9 bases. The CDR3 has 16 amino acids. From germline, CDR1 is SGHNT and CDR2 YYREEE (reference sequence). V trimming: 3 bases; J trimming: 6 bases; junction bases outside the gene matches: 10. DNA of the CDR3: TGTGCCAGCAGCTCCCGGACAGGGGTAGATGAAAACACCATATATTTT. Translation: CASSSRTGVDENTIYF.

The chain carries TRBV5-4 and TRBJ1-2, with 11 bases that match TRBD1. This CDR3 comprises 14 residues. J gave up 3 bases and V 4 bases, and 2 bases lay outside the gene matches. Germline V lookup: CDR1 SGHNT, CDR2 YYREEE (reference sequence). The CDR3, as DNA: TGTGCCAGCAGCCCGGGACAGGGGGACTATGGCTACACCTTC. Translating it yields CASSPGQGDYGYTF.

The V call is TRBV27, the J call TRBJ1-2; D uncertain. V was shortened by 8 bases and J by 2 bases, with 12 bases between the two germline ends. This CDR3 comprises 13 residues. Germline assignment: CDR1 MNHEY and CDR2 SMNVEV (reference sequence). The CDR3 region has the DNA TGTGCCAGCCGGGAAACATGGAACTATGGCTACACCTTC. This codes for CASRETWNYGYTF.

The V gene is TRBV5-6, the J gene TRBJ1-3, with TRBD1 as a possible D gene (6 bases). Trimming took off 4 bases at V and 2 bases at J, with 10 bases between the two ends. Germline V gene data show CDR1 as SGHDT and CDR2 as YYEEEE. CDR3 length: 14 amino acids. This CDR3 is CASSPGGPGNTIYF. CDR3 DNA sequence: TGTGCCAGCAGCCCCGGGGGGCCTGGAAACACCATATATTTT. Using reference TRBV5-6 and TRBJ1-3 for the parts outside the CDR3, the full variable domain is DAGVTQSPTHLIKTRGQQVTLRCSPKSGHDTVSWYQQALGQGPQFIFQYYEEEERQRGNFPDRFSGHQFPNYSSELNVNALLLGDSALYLCASSPGGPGNTIYFGEGSWLTVV.

This chain uses TRBV2 with TRBJ2-3; D unresolved. The germline V gene has CDR1 SNHLY and CDR2 FYNNEI. The CDR3 runs 12 residues. Trimming shortened V by 6 bases and J by 6 bases, and 10 bases separated the two germline ends. DNA for the CDR3: TGTGCCAGCAGACCCCCCGGGGATACGCAGTATTTT. This encodes CASRPPGDTQYF.

The rearrangement links TRBV29-1 to TRBJ1-2; 12 positions agree with TRBD1. The ends lost 5 bases at V and 3 bases at J; junction bases unmatched: 10. The length of the CDR3 is 16 residues. Per germline, CDR1 SQVTM and CDR2 ANQGSEA. DNA of the CDR3: TGCAGCGTTCAACCCGGGACAGGGGGCGCAGACTATGGCTACACCTTC. It is translated as CSVQPGTGGADYGYTF.

This rearrangement joins TRBV5-6 to TRBJ1-4, with a tentative D call TRBD1 (6 bases). Between the trimmed V and J ends, which lost 3 bases and 7 bases, there was a span of 13 bases. The CDR3 has 14 residues. In germline, CDR1 is SGHDT, CDR2 YYEEEE. The CDR3 nucleotides read TGTGCCAGCAGCTCCGGGACACAAGTTGAAAAACTGTTTTTT. This sequence encodes CASSSGTQVEKLFF.

The chain recombines TRBV6-2 or TRBV6-3 with TRBJ2-7; D is uncertain. This CDR3 has 13 amino acids. Trimming cost V 4 bases and J 2 bases, with 9 bases left between them. Germline CDR1 and CDR2: MNHEY and SVGEGT. The DNA of the CDR3 is TGTGCCAGCAGTTCACAGATGGCCTACGAGCAGTACTTC. Protein: CASSSQMAYEQYF.

This clone was counted ten times or more. V is TRBV5-6 and J is TRBJ1-1; TRBD1 matches 9 bases. There are 15 residues in the CDR3. In germline, CDR1 is SGHDT, CDR2 YYEEEE. V dropped 2 bases and J dropped 5; count of bases not matched to a gene: 7. Here the CDR3 DNA reads TGTGCCAGCAGCTTAGGCTGGACAGGGGAAACTGAAGCTTTCTTT. It yields the protein CASSLGWTGETEAFF.

The V call is TRBV29-1, the J call TRBJ2-2; TRBD1 might be the D (5 bases). Germline CDR1 and CDR2: SQVTM and ANQGSEA. The CDR3 length is 13 residues. V dropped 6 bases and J dropped 7 bases, with 15 bases sitting between them. Written as DNA, the CDR3 is TGCAGCGTGGCCCCAGGGTTCGGCGGGGAGCTGTTTTTT. Its translation is CSVAPGFGGELFF.

This clone was counted a few times. The chain has TRBV12-3 or TRBV12-4 and TRBJ1-2, with D hard to call. With 8 bases removed from V and 6 bases from J, the gap between germline ends came to 16 bases. The CDR3 extends over 13 amino acids. This CDR3 reads CASSIGEKNGYTF. For the CDR3, the DNA is TGTGCCAGCTCGATTGGGGAGAAGAATGGCTACACCTTC.

This clone was seen a single time. J is TRBJ1-3 and V is TRBV10-3; possibly TRBD1 for D (6 bases). The germline V gene has CDR1 ENHRY and CDR2 SYGVKD. Trimming stripped 7 bases from V and 0 bases from J, with 10 bases between. The CDR3 runs 14 residues. The CDR3 DNA reads as TGTGCCATCATGGACAGAAACTCTGGAAACACCATATATTTT. This sequence encodes CAIMDRNSGNTIYF.

The chain joins TRBV6-5 to TRBJ2-1, with TRBD1 identical over 7 bases. Germline lookup yields CDR1 MNHEY and CDR2 SVGAGI. This CDR3 spans 15 amino acids. V lost 4 bases, J lost 2 bases, and 5 bases stayed unmatched. The CDR3, as DNA: TGTGCCAGCAGTTCACAGGGGACCACCTACAATGAGCAGTTCTTC. Translated, it gives CASSSQGTTYNEQFF.

The chain links TRBV19 to TRBJ2-5, with D unresolved. Germline CDR1 LNHDA, CDR2 SQIVND (reference sequence). The ends were cut back, 5 bases at V and 5 bases at J, with 12 bases in the middle. The CDR3 consists of 13 residues. CDR3 loop: CASSLAVWETQYF. The CDR3 DNA reads TGTGCCAGTAGTCTGGCGGTTTGGGAGACCCAGTACTTC.

This chain links TRBV5-1 with TRBJ1-2, with 7 bases fitting TRBD1. Germline lookup yields CDR1 SGHRS and CDR2 YFSETQ. The V and J ends lost 4 bases and 2 bases, in that order; junction bases with no gene match: 5. The CDR3 has 14 residues. The chain's CDR3 is CASSRGQANYGYTF. CDR3 in DNA: TGCGCCAGCAGCCGCGGACAGGCCAACTATGGCTACACCTTC.

This chain joins TRBV5-1 and TRBJ1-4; perhaps TRBD1 as D (6 bases). The CDR3 totals 14 residues. V was clipped by 0 bases and J by 8 bases, with 11 bases between them. Looked up from germline, CDR1 is SGHRS and CDR2 is YFSETQ. CDR3 sequence reads: CASSLGPRGEKLFF. CDR3 sequence (DNA): TGCGCCAGCAGCTTGGGTCCCAGGGGAGAAAAACTGTTTTTT.

J is TRBJ2-6 and V is TRBV18; no definite D call. Germline CDR1 and CDR2: KGHSH and LQKENI. The germline V and J ends were trimmed by 3 bases and 0 bases, with 3 bases remaining between them. This CDR3 spans 14 amino acids. Here the CDR3 reads CASSPISGANVLTF. CDR3 coding DNA: TGTGCCAGCTCACCTATCTCTGGGGCCAACGTCCTGACTTTC.